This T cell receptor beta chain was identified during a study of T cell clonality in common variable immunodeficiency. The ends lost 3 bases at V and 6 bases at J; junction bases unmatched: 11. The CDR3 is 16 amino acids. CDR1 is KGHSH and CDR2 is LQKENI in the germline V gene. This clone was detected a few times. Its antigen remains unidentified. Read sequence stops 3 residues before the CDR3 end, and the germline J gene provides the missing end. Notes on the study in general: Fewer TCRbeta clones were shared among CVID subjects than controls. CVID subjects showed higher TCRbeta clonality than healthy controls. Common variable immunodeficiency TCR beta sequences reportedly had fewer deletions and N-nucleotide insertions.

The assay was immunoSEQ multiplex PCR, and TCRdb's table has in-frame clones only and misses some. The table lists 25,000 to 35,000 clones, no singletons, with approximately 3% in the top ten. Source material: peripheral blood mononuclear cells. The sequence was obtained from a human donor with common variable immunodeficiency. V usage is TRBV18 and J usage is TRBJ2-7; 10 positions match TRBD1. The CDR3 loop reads CASSPLILTGGSEQYF. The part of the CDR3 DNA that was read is TGTGCCAGCTCACCCTTAATCCTGACAGGGGGCAGCGAG.